The present T cell receptor (beta chain) was sequenced within a study of T-cell reconstitution after alpha-beta-depleted transplantation in children. General observations from the study: Recipient T cells and thymic progenitors that survived were the source of the high TCRbeta diversity seen at day 60 in some patients. Reports say that about two months after transplant, the alpha-beta T cells came out of several hundred graft clones that had expanded. Newly produced T cells mostly provided counts and TCRbeta diversity after one year, as hyperexpanded clones declined.

Per germline, CDR1 MNHEY and CDR2 SVGEGT. The ends lost 5 bases at V and 4 bases at J; junction bases unmatched: 6. The CDR3 is 14 residues long. In the case of this clonotype: Its antigen is currently unknown.

Molecular barcoding with unique molecular identifiers was used for the TCRbeta library. MiXCR, run by TCRdb on the PCR reads, gives a single entry per CDR3 protein. The top ten hold 24% of the sample, which has about 130,000 distinct CDR3 sequences, roughly 10% seen once. Sequencing used PBMCs, mostly from graft donor cells, obtained 180 days after TCRalphabeta/CD19-depleted stem cell transplant. The sequence was obtained from a girl less than two years old who had a stem cell transplant for combined immunodeficiency, so the T cells may come from the graft donor. The chain combines TRBV6-2 or TRBV6-3 with TRBJ1-2, with 8 bases that match TRBD1. CDR3 sequence (DNA): TGTGCCAGCAGTCCCAGGGGGCTGGGCTATGGCTACACCTTC. This translates into CASSPRGLGYGYTF.